The subject of this entry is one T cell receptor beta chain. Its antigen remains unidentified. The data were produced by immunoSEQ multiplex PCR, yet TCRdb's version contains in-frame clones alone and is incomplete. The data hold 70,000 to 75,000 clones, with about 85% observed a single time. The sample belongs to a study of T cell responses to AZD1222 COVID-19 vaccine. CDR3 length: 13 amino acids. Germline V gene data show CDR1 as SGDLS and CDR2 as YYNGEE. Trimming took 1 base from V and 6 from J, leaving 8 bases between them. Study-wide points: Clonal diversity may have been underestimated in mostly white British donors.

The sample was peripheral blood, taken 28 days after the second AZD1222 dose. The source is an adult who received the AZD1222 COVID-19 vaccine. V and J are TRBV9 and TRBJ1-5, with D hard to call. The CDR3 DNA follows: TGTGCCAGCAGCGTATCCCTGGCTCAGCCCCAGCATTTT. Protein: CASSVSLAQPQHF.